The rows below give T cell receptor beta chains drawn from one sample of a study of sequential checkpoint blockade in melanoma. Only in-frame clones appear in the TCRdb table, and some are missing; sequencing was by immunoSEQ multiplex PCR. The sample carries about 21,000 clones, 80% to 90% recorded once. The sequences come from CD8+ T cells sorted from blood (inferred from file names), collected from a patient given nivolumab and ipilimumab in sequence. The source is a human donor with melanoma. Both conserved end residues are part of each CDR3. The D gene is left open where the match is weak. Clone size, where shown, is once, few, many, or a class for clones that have expanded.

D	J	size	V	CDR3	DNA
TRBD1	TRBJ2-7	NA	TRBV13	CASSLDRLYEQYF	TGTGCCAGCAGCTTGGACAGGCTCTACGAGCAGTACTTC
NA	TRBJ2-1	NA	TRBV28	CASSGDVARPYNEQFF	TGTGCCAGCAGTGGAGACGTCGCCCGACCCTACAATGAGCAGTTCTTC
TRBD1	TRBJ1-2	NA	TRBV5-4	CASSLSPGTGGSLGYGYTF	TGTGCCAGCAGCTTGTCGCCGGGGACAGGGGGCTCCCTCGGGTATGGCTACACCTTC
NA	TRBJ1-6	NA	TRBV28	CASSLWDTNSPLHF	TGTGCCAGCAGTTTATGGGACACTAATTCACCCCTCCACTTT
TRBD1	TRBJ2-7	NA	TRBV7-7	CASSLWTGPGYEQYF	TGTGCCAGCAGCCTCTGGACAGGTCCGGGGTACGAGCAGTACTTC
NA	TRBJ1-2	NA	TRBV11-2	CASSLTTRAGYTF	TGTGCCAGCAGCCTAACCACGAGGGCGGGCTACACCTTC
NA	TRBJ2-7	NA	TRBV5-1	CASSPAGTSWHEQYF	TGCGCCAGCAGCCCGGCCGGGACATCGTGGCACGAGCAGTACTTC
NA	TRBJ2-3	NA	TRBV11-2	CASSLERAAPGTQYF	TGTGCCAGCAGCTTAGAGAGAGCAGCTCCAGGCACGCAGTATTTT
TRBD1	TRBJ2-1	NA	TRBV5-5	CASTLGQATYNEQFF	TGTGCCAGCACCCTAGGACAGGCGACCTACAATGAGCAGTTCTTC
TRBD2	TRBJ2-3	NA	TRBV28	CASSLVRGRSPDTQYF	TGTGCCAGCAGTTTGGTTCGCGGGAGATCCCCAGATACGCAGTATTTT
TRBD2	TRBJ2-3	NA	TRBV13	CASSSRLAGLTDTQYF	TGTGCCAGCAGCTCTCGACTAGCGGGTCTCACAGATACGCAGTATTTT
NA	TRBJ1-5	NA	TRBV4-1	CASSQHPPGGNQPQHF	TGCGCCAGCAGCCAACACCCCCCGGGTGGCAATCAGCCCCAGCATTTT
NA	TRBJ2-5	NA	TRBV13	CASSLGATPRYF	TGTGCCAGCAGCTTAGGCGCGACACCGAGATACTTC
TRBD1	TRBJ1-2	NA	TRBV9	CASRAGGGYYGYTF	TGTGCCAGCAGAGCAGGGGGTGGTTATTATGGCTACACCTTC
NA	TRBJ2-3	once	TRBV21-1	CASSKESRLGTDTQYF	TGTGCCAGCAGCAAAGAGTCTAGGCTTGGGACAGATACGCAGTATTTT
TRBD1	TRBJ1-2	NA	TRBV5-4	CASSTRTGSPLGYTF	TGTGCCAGCAGCACCCGGACAGGCTCCCCTCTGGGCTACACCTTC
NA	TRBJ2-7	NA	TRBV6-5	CASIQGSYEQYF	TGTGCCAGCATCCAGGGGTCCTACGAGCAGTACTTC
TRBD1	TRBJ2-7	NA	TRBV11-2	CASSFGQGFDEQYF	TGTGCCAGCAGCTTTGGACAGGGATTCGACGAGCAGTACTTC
TRBD1	TRBJ1-5	NA	TRBV5-6	CASSLASGGAGQPQHF	TGTGCCAGCAGCTTGGCCTCAGGGGGCGCGGGGCAGCCCCAGCATTTT
TRBD1	TRBJ2-7	NA	TRBV28	CASRVDRGTFYEQYF	TGTGCCAGCAGGGTGGACAGGGGAACGTTTTACGAGCAGTACTTC